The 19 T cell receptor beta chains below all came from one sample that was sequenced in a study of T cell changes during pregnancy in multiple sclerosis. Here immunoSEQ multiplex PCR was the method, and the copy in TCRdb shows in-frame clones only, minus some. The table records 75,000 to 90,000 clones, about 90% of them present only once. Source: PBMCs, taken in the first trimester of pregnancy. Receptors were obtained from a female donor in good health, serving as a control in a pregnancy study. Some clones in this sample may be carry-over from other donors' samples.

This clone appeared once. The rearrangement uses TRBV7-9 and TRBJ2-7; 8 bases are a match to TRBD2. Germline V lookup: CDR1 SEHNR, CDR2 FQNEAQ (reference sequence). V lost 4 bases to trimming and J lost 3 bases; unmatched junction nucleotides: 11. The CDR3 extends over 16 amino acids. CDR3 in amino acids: CASSSTLAGLNYEQYF. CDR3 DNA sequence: TGTGCCAGCAGCTCCACGCTAGCGGGCTTGAACTACGAGCAGTACTTC.

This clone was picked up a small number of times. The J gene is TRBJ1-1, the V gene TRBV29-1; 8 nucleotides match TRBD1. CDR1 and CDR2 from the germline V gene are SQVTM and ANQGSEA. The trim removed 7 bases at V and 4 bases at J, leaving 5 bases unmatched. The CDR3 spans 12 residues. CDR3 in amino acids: CSGRDRITEAFF. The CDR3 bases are TGCAGCGGGCGGGACAGGATCACTGAAGCTTTCTTT.

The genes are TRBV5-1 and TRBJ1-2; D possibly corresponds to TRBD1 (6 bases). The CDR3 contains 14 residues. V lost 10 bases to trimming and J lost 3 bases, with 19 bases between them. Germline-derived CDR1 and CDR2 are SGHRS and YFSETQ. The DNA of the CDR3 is TGCGCCTCCTCACGGGGGGCTGGGGACTATGGCTACACCTTC. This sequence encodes CASSRGAGDYGYTF.

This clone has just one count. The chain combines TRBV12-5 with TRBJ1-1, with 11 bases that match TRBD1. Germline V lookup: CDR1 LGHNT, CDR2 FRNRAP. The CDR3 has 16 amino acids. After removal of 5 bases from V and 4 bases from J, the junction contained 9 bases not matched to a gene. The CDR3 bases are TGTGCTAGTGGTATCCGGACAGGGGGCCGGACCACTGAAGCTTTCTTT. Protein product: CASGIRTGGRTTEAFF.

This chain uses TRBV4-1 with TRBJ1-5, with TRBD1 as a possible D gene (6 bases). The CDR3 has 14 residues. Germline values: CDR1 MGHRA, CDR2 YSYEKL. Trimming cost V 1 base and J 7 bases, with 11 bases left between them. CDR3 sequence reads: CASSQVSGDQPQHF. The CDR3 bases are TGCGCCAGCAGCCAAGTTTCAGGGGACCAGCCCCAGCATTTT.

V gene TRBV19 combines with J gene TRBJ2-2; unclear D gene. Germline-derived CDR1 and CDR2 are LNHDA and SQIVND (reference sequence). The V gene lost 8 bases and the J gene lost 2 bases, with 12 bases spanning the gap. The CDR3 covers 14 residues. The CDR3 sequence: CASLLGPNTGELFF. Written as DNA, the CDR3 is TGTGCCAGTCTTTTGGGCCCAAACACCGGGGAGCTGTTTTTT.

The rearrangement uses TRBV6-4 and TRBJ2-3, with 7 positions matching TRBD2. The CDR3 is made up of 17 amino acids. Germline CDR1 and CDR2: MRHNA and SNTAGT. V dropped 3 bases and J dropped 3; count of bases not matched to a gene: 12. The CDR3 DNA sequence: TGTGCCAGCAGTGAATCCCCGCGGGAGCTGGGTACAGATACGCAGTATTTT. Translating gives CASSESPRELGTDTQYF.

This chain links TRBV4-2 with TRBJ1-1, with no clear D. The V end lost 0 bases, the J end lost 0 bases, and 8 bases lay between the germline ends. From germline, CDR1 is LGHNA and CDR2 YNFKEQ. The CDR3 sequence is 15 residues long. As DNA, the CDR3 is TGTGCCAGCAGCCAAGACACGAGAATGAACACTGAAGCTTTCTTT. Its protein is CASSQDTRMNTEAFF.

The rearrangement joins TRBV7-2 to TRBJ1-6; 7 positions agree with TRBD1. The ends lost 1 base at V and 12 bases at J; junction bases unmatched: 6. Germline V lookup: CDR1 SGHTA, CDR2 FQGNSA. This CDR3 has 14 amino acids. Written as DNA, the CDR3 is TGTGCCAGCAGCTTAGACAGGGGTTCAGAACCCCTCCACTTT. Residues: CASSLDRGSEPLHF. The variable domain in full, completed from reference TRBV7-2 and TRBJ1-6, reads GAGVSQSPSNKVTEKGKDVELRCDPISGHTALYWYRQSLGQGLEFLIYFQGNSAPDKSGLPSDRFSAERTGGSVSTLTIQRTQQEDSAVYLCASSLDRGSEPLHFGNGTRLTVT.

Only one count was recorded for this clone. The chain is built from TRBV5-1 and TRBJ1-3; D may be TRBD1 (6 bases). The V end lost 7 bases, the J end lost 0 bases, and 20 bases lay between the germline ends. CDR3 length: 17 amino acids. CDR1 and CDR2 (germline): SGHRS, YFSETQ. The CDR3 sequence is CASPDRNSSRSGNTIYF. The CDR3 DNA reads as TGCGCCAGCCCCGACAGGAATAGCTCTCGCTCTGGAAACACCATATATTTT.

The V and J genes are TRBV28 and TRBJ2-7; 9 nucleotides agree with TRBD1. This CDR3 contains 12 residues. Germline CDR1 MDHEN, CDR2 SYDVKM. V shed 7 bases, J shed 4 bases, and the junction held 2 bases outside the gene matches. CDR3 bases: TGTGCCAGCACGGACAGGGGATACGAGCAGTACTTC. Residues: CASTDRGYEQYF.

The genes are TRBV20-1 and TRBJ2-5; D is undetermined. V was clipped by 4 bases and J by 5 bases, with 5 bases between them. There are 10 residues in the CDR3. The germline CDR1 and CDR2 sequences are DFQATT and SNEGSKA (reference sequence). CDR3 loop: CSAISETQYF. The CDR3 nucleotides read TGCAGTGCTATTAGTGAGACCCAGTACTTC.

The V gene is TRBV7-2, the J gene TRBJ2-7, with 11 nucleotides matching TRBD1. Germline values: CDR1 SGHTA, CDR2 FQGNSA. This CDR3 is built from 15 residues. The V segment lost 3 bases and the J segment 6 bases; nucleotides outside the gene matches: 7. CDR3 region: CASSLGQGVEGEQYF. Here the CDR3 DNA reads TGTGCCAGCAGCTTGGGACAGGGGGTTGAGGGCGAGCAGTACTTC.

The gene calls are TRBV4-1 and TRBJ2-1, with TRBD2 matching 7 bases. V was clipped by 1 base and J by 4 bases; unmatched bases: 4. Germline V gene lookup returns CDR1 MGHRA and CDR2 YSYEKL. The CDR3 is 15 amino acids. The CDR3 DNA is TGCGCCAGCAGCCAAGCGGGGGGACCTTACAATGAGCAGTTCTTC. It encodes CASSQAGGPYNEQFF.

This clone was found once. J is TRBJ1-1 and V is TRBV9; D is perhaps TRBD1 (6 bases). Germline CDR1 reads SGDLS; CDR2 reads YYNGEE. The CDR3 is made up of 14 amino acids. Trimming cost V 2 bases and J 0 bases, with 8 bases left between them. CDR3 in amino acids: CASSVTGLNTEAFF. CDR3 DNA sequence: TGTGCCAGCAGCGTGACAGGCCTGAACACTGAAGCTTTCTTT.

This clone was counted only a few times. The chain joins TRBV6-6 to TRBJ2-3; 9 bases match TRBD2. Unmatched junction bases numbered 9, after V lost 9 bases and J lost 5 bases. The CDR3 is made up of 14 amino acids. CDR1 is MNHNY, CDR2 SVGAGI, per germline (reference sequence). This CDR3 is CASAIAGEKDTQYF. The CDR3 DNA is TGTGCCAGTGCCATAGCGGGGGAAAAAGATACGCAGTATTTT.

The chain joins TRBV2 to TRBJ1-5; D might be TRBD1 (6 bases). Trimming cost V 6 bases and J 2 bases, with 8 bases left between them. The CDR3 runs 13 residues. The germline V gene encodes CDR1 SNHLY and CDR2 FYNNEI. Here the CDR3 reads CASRDSRNQPQHF. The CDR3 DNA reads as TGTGCCAGCAGGGACAGTCGCAATCAGCCCCAGCATTTT.

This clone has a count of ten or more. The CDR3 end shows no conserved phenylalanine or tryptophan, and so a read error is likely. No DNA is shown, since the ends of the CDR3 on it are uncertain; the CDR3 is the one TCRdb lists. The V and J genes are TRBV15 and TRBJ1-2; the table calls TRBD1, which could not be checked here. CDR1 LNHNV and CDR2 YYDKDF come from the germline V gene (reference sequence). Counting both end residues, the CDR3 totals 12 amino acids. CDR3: CATSRDRGPQDV.

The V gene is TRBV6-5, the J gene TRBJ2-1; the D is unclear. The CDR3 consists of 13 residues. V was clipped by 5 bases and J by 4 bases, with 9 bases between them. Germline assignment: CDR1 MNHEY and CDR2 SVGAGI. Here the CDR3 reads CASSPTSYNEQFF. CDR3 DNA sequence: TGTGCCAGCAGTCCGACATCTTACAATGAGCAGTTCTTC.